The T cell receptor beta chain under discussion was sequenced for a study of human T cells and chemical hapten exposure. Study background: Across its approximately 25 weeks, the study gave patients weekly diphenylcyclopropenone doses to the scalp. Patients, mostly women, had alopecia areata, alopecia totalis or alopecia universalis.

The sample holds many counts of this clonotype. What it binds is not known. The CDR3 loop spans 15 amino acids. CDR1 is MNHNS and CDR2 is SASEGT in the germline V gene. V shed 5 bases, J shed 8 bases, and the junction held 9 bases outside the gene matches. Documented time point: pre-sensitization, week 0. The treatment: therapeutic diphenylcyclopropenone sensitization with weekly scalp DPC. TCRdb analysed the RACE reads with MiXCR anew, one entry per CDR3 protein. The sample contains 300,000 to 400,000 distinct CDR3 sequences, more than 4.5% of which appear only once. Whole-study findings and limits: Donors in the study had alopecia, meaning their immune response may differ from healthy people's.

The gene calls are TRBV6-1 and TRBJ2-3; the match to TRBD2 covers 11 bases. The sample consisted of whole blood, taken in connection with sensitization to the hapten diphenylcyclopropenone (DPC). The sequence was obtained from a woman aged 45-60 years with alopecia areata. Some clones in this sample may be carry-over from other donors' samples. The CDR3 sequence: CASSSDTTSGSTQYF. CDR3 in DNA: TGTGCCAGCAGTTCGGACACAACTAGCGGGAGTACGCAGTATTTT.